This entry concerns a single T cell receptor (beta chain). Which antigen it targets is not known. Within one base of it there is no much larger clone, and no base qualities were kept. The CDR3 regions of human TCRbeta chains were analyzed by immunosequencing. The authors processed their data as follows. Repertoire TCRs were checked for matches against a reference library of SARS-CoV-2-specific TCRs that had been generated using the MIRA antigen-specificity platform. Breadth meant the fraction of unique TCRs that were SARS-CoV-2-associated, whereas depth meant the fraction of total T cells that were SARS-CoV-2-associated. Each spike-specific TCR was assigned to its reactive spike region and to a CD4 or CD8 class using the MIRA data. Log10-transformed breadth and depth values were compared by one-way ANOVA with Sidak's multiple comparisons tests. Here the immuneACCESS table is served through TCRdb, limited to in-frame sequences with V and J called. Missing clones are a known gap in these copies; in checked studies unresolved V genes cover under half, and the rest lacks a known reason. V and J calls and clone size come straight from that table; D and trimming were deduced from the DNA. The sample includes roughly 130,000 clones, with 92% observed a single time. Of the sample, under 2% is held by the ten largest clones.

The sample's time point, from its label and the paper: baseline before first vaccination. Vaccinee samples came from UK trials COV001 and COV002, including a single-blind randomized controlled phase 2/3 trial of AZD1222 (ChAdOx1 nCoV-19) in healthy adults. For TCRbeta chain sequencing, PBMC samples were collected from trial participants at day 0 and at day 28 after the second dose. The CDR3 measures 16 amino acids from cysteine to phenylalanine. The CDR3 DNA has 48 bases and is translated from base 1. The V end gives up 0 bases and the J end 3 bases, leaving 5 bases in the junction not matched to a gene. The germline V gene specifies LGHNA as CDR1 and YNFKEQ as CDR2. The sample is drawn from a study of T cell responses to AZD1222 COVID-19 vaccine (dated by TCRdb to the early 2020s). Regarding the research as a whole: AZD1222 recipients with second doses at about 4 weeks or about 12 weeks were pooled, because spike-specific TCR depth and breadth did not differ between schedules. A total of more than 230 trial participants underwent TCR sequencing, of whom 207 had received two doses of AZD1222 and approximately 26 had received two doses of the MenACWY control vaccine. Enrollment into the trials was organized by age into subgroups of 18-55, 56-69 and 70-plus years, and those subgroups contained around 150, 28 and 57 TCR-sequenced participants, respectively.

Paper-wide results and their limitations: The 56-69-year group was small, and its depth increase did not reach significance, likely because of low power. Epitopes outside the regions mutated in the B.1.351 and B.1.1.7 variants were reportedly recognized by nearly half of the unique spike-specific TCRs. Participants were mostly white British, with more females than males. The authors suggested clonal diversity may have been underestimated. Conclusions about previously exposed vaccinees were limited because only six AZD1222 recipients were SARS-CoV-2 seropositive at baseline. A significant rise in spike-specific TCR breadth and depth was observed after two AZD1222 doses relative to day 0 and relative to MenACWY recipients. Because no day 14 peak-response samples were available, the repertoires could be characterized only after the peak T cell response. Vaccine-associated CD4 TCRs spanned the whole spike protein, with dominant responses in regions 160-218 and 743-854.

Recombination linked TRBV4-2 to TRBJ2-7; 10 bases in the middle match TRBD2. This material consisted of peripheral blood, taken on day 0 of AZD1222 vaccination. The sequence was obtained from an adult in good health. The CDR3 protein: CASSQDLASGGYEQYF. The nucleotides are TGTGCCAGCAGCCAAGACTTGGCTAGCGGGGGCTACGAGCAGTACTTC.